Below, 7 T cell receptor beta chains from the same sample are listed, as sequenced in a study of regulatory T cells in long-lasting Graves disease. Regarding time point: newly diagnosed GD, antithyroid drugs for less than 3 months. Making the TCR library involved RNA that had been extracted from PBMCs. TCR beta libraries were built with iRepertoire HTBI primers and Arm-PCR of CDR3 regions. TCRdb reprocessed the multiplex PCR reads via MiXCR and lists one record per CDR3 protein. The repertoire holds about 350,000 distinct CDR3 sequences, with over 15% as singletons. The same data also contributed to another study, on T cells in Graves' hyperthyroidism and ophthalmopathy.

The specimen comprised peripheral blood mononuclear cells (PBMCs), sampled at new diagnosis, from a patient treated with antithyroid drugs. All receptors come from a man aged 35 to 55 with Graves disease.

This clonotype was observed many times. This rearrangement joins TRBV30 to TRBJ1-6; D gene uncertain. V lost 2 bases, J lost 12 bases, and 5 bases lay in between. The length of the CDR3 is 10 residues. Germline-derived CDR1 and CDR2 are GTSNPN and SVGIG (reference sequence). CDR3 in amino acids: CAWSYGPLHF. The CDR3 DNA reads as TGTGCCTGGAGTTATGGACCCCTCCACTTT.

In this sample, this clonotype turned up many times. The rearrangement joins TRBV7-2 to TRBJ1-5; D might be TRBD1 (5 bases). CDR3 length equals 15 residues. Looked up from germline, CDR1 is SGHTA and CDR2 is FQGNSA. Trimming left V 3 bases short and J 7 bases short, with 16 bases between. CDR3 sequence reads: CASSLGRRVSQPQHF. CDR3 in DNA: TGTGCCAGCAGCTTGGGACGGAGGGTCAGCCAGCCCCAGCATTTT.

This clonotype was seen only a few times. This chain uses TRBV19 with TRBJ2-4; 7 nucleotides line up with TRBD2. Germline CDR1 is LNHDA and CDR2 is SQIVND (reference sequence). The CDR3 runs to 17 residues. V dropped 3 bases and J dropped 8; count of bases not matched to a gene: 16. The CDR3: CASSIPIPGGSKDIQYF. For the CDR3, the DNA is TGTGCCAGTAGTATCCCGATCCCGGGAGGCTCTAAGGACATTCAGTACTTC.

Ten or more counts support this clonotype. This rearrangement joins TRBV28 to TRBJ2-1, with 10 positions matching TRBD2. Germline CDR1 MDHEN, CDR2 SYDVKM. The length of the CDR3 is 15 residues. V dropped 6 bases and J dropped 14; count of bases not matched to a gene: 16. The DNA of the CDR3 is TGTGCCAGCAGGGACGGAGGTAGCGGGGGGCCCAAGGAGTTCTTC. Its translation: CASRDGGSGGPKEFF.

The chain recombines TRBV6-1 with TRBJ2-4, with D maybe TRBD1 (5 bases). Germline CDR1 is MNHNS and CDR2 is SASEGT. This CDR3 has 15 amino acids. V shed 6 bases and J shed 0 bases, with 12 bases lying between them. The CDR3 sequence is CASSSGHLAKNIQYF. In DNA, the CDR3 is TGTGCCAGCAGCTCCGGACACTTAGCCAAAAACATTCAGTACTTC.

V usage is TRBV6-1 and J usage is TRBJ1-6, with no clear D. The germline V and J ends were trimmed by 3 bases and 8 bases, with 14 bases remaining between them. The CDR3 has 15 amino acids. The V gene's germline CDR1 is MNHNS and CDR2 SASEGT. The CDR3 DNA sequence: TGTGCCAGCAGTGAGATGGACGGAATGGATTCACCCCTCCACTTT. Translated, it gives CASSEMDGMDSPLHF.

Comment on this clonotype: Given a much more abundant clone one base away, this may be a read error. The chain employs TRBV6-2 or TRBV6-3 and TRBJ2-4, with 7 bases fitting TRBD2. CDR3 length: 16 amino acids. J gave up 9 bases and V 4 bases, and 15 bases lay outside the gene matches. Germline assignment: CDR1 MNHEY and CDR2 SVGEGT. CDR3 amino acids: CASSCSRRLAQGIQYF. As DNA, the CDR3 is TGTGCCAGCAGTTGCTCACGCCGACTAGCCCAGGGCATTCAGTACTTC.